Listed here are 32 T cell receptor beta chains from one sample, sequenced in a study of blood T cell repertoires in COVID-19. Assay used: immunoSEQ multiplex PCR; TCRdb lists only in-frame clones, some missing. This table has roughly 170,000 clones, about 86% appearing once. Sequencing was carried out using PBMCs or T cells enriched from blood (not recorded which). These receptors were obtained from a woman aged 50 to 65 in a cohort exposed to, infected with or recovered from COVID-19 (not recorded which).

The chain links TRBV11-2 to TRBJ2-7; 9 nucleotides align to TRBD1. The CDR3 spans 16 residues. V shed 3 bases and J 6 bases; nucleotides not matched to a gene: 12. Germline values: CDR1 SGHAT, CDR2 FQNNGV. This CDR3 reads CASSFSGTGFGGEQYF. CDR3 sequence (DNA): TGTGCCAGCAGCTTTTCCGGGACAGGGTTTGGCGGCGAGCAGTACTTC.

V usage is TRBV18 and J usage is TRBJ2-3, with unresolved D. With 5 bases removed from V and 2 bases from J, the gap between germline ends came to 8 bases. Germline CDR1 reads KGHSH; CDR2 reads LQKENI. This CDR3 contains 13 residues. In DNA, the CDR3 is TGTGCCAGCTCAGGGCAGCTCACAGATACGCAGTATTTT. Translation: CASSGQLTDTQYF.

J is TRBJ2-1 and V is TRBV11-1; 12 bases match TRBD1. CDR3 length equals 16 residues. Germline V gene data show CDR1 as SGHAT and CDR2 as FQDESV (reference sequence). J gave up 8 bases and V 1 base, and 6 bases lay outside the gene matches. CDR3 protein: CASSLERDRGLDEQFF. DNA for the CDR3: TGTGCCAGCAGCTTAGAGAGGGACAGGGGGCTCGATGAGCAGTTCTTC.

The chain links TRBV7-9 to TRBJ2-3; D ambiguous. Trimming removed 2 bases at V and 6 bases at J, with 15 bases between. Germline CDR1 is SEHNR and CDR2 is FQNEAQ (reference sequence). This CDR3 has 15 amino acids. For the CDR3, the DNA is TGTGCCAGCAGCTTATCTCAACTGGGCAGGGATACGCAGTATTTT. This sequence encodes CASSLSQLGRDTQYF.

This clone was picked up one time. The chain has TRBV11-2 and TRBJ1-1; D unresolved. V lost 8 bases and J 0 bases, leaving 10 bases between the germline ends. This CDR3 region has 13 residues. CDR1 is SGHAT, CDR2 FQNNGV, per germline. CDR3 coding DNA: TGTGCCAGCCCCTCCCGGGTGAACACTGAAGCTTTCTTT. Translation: CASPSRVNTEAFF.

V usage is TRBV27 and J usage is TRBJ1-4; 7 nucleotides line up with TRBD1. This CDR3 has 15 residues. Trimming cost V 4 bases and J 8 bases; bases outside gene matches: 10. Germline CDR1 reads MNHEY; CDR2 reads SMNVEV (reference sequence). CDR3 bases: TGTGCCAGCAGTTCCACCACAGGGGTTTGGGAAAAACTGTTTTTT. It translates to CASSSTTGVWEKLFF.

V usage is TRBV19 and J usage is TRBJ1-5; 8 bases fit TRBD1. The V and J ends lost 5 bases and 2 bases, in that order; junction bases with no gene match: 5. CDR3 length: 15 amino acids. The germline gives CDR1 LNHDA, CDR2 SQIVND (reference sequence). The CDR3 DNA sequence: TGTGCCAGTAGTTACAGGGGGAATCGCAATCAGCCCCAGCATTTT. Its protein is CASSYRGNRNQPQHF.

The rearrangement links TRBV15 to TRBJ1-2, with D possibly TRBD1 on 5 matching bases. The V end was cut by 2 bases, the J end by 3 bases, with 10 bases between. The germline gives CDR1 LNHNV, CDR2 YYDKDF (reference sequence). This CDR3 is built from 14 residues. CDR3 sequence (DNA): TGTGCCACCAGCAGAACCGGGGGAGACTATGGCTACACCTTC. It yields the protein CATSRTGGDYGYTF.

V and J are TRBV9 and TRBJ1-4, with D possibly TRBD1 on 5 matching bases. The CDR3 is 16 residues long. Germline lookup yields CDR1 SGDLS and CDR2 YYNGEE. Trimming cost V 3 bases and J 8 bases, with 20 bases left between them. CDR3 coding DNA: TGTGCCAGCAGCGCCCCTGACAGTCCGCGAAGCGAAAAACTGTTTTTT. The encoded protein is CASSAPDSPRSEKLFF.

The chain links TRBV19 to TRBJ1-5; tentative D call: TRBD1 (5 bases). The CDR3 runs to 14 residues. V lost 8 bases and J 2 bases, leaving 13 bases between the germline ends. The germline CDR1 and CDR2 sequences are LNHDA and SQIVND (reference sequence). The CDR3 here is CASWEGRGNQPQHF. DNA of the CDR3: TGTGCCAGTTGGGAAGGCAGGGGCAATCAGCCCCAGCATTTT.

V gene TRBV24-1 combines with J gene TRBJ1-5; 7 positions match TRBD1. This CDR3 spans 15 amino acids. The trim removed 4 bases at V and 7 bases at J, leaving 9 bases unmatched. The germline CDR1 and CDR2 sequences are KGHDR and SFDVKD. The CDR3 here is CATSDPRDSGQPQHF. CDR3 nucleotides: TGTGCCACCAGTGACCCCCGGGACAGCGGACAGCCCCAGCATTTT.

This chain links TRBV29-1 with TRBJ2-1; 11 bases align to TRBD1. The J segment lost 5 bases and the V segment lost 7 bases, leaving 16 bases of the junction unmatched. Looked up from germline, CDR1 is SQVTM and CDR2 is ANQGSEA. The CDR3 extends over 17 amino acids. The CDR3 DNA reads TGCAGCGCTCTACCTTACGCCGGGACAGGGGGTGACAATGAGCAGTTCTTC. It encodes CSALPYAGTGGDNEQFF.

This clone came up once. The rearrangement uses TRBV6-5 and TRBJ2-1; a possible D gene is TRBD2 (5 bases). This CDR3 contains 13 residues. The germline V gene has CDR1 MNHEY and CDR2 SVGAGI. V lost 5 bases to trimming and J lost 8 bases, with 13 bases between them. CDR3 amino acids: CASSRGPGDEQFF. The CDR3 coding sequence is TGTGCCAGCAGTCGAGGACCCGGGGATGAGCAGTTCTTC.

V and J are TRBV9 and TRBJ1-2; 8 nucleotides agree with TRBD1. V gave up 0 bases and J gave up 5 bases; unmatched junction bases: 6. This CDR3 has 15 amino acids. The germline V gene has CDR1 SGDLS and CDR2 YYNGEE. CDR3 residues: CASSVGPGGSYGYTF. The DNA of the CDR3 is TGTGCCAGCAGCGTAGGCCCAGGGGGCTCTTATGGCTACACCTTC.

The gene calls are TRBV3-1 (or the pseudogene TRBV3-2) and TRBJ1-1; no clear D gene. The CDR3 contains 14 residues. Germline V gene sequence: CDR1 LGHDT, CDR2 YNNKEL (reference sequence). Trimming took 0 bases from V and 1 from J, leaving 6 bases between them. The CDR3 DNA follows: TGTGCCAGCAGCCAAGATTGGCAGAACACTGAAGCTTTCTTT. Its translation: CASSQDWQNTEAFF.

The DNA of the CDR3 is TGCGCCAGCAGCCAGACTGTTCGGGAAACTCTATACACCTTC. Translating gives CASSQTVRETLYTF. V and J are TRBV4-1 and TRBJ1-2; no clear D. Germline-derived CDR1 and CDR2 are MGHRA and YSYEKL. V shed 3 bases and J shed 11 bases, with 19 bases lying between them. CDR3 length equals 14 residues.

DNA of the CDR3: TGCGCCAGCAGCTCGACAGGGGGAGATGAGACCCAGTACTTC. Amino acids: CASSSTGGDETQYF. The chain uses TRBV5-1 and TRBJ2-5; TRBD1 matches 9 bases. The CDR3 runs to 14 residues. Germline trimming cut 3 bases from V and 5 bases from J; bases unmatched to any gene: 5. CDR1 is SGHRS and CDR2 is YFSETQ in the germline V gene.

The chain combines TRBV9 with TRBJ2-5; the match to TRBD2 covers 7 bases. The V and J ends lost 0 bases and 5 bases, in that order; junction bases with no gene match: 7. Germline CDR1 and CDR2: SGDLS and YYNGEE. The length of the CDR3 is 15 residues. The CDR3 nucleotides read TGTGCCAGCAGCGTAGGGGCACTAGCGCGGGAGACCCAGTACTTC. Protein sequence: CASSVGALARETQYF.

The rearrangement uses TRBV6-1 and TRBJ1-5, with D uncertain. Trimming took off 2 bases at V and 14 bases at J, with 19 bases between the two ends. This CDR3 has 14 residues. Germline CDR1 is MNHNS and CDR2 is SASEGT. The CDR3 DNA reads TGTGCCAGCAGTGAACCTAGTCTCAGCCCCGGAGAGCATTTT. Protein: CASSEPSLSPGEHF.

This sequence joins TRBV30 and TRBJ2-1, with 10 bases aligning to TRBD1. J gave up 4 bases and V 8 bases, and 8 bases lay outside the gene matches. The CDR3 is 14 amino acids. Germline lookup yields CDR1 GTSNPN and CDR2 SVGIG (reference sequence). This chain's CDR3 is CAASGQGVYNEQFF. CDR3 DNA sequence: TGTGCCGCCTCTGGACAGGGGGTTTACAATGAGCAGTTCTTC.

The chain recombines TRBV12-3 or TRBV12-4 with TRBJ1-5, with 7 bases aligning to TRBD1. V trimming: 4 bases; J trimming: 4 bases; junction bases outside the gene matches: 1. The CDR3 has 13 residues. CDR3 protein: CASSWGQNQPQHF. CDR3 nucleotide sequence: TGTGCCAGCAGTTGGGGACAGAATCAGCCCCAGCATTTT.

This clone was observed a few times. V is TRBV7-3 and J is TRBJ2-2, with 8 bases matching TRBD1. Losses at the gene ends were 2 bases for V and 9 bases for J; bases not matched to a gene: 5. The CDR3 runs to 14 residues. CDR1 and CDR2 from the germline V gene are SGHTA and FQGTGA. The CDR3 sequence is CASSLGRGRRELFF. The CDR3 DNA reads TGTGCCAGCAGCTTAGGCAGGGGGCGACGGGAGCTGTTTTTT.

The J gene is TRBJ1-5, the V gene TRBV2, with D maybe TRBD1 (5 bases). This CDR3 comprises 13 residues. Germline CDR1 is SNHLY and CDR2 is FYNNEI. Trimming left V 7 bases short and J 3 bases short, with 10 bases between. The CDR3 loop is CASTDTSNQPQHF. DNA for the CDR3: TGTGCCAGCACGGACACCTCCAATCAGCCCCAGCATTTT.

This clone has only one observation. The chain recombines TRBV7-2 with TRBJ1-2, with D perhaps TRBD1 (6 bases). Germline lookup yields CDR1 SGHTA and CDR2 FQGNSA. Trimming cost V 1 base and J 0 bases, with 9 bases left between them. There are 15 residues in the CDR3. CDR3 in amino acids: CASSLGGTSNYGYTF. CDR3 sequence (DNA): TGTGCCAGCAGCTTAGGAGGGACATCTAACTATGGCTACACCTTC.

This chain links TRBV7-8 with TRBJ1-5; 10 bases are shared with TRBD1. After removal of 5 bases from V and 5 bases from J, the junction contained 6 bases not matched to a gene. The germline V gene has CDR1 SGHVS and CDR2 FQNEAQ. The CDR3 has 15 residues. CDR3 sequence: CASSRDRGLYQPQHF. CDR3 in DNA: TGTGCCAGCAGCAGAGACAGGGGGCTATATCAGCCCCAGCATTTT.

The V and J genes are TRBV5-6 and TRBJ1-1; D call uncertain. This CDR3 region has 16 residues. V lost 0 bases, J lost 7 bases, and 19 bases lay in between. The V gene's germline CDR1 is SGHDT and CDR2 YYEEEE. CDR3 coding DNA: TGTGCCAGCAGCTTGGGCATGGTAGGGAGTAGCAATGAAGCTTTCTTT. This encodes CASSLGMVGSSNEAFF.

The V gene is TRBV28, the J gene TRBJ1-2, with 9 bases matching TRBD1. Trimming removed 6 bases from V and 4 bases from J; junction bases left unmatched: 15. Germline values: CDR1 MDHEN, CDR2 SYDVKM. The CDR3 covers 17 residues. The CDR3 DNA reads TGTGCCAGCAGGGTTGGACAGGGGTTAAGCCCTGGCTATGGCTACACCTTC. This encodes CASRVGQGLSPGYGYTF.

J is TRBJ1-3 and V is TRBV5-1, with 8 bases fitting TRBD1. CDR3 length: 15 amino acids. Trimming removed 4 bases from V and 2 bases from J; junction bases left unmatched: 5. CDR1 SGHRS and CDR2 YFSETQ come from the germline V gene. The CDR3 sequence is CASSTTTGAGNTIYF. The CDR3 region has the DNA TGCGCCAGCAGCACCACGACAGGGGCTGGAAACACCATATATTTT.

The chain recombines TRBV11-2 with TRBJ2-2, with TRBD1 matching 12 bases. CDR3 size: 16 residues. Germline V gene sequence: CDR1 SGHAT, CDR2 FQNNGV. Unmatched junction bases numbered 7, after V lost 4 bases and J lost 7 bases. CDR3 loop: CASSSGGTGGFGELFF. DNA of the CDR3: TGTGCCAGCAGCTCCGGGGGGACAGGGGGCTTCGGGGAGCTGTTTTTT. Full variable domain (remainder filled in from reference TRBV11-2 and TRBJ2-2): EAGVAQSPRYKIIEKRQSVAFWCNPISGHATLYWYQQILGQGPKLLIQFQNNGVVDDSQLPKDRFSAERLKGVDSTLKIQPAKLEDSAVYLCASSSGGTGGFGELFFGEGSRLTVL.

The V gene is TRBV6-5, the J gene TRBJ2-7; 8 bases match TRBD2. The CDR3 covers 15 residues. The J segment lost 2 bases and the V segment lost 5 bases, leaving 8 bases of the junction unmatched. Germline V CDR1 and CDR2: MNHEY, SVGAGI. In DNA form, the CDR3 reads TGTGCCAGCAGTAAACGAAATAGCGGGGCCTACGAGCAGTACTTC. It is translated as CASSKRNSGAYEQYF.

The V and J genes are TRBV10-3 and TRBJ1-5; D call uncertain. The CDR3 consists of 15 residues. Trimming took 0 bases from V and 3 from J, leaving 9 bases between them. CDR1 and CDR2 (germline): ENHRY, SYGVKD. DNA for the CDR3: TGTGCCATCAGTGAGTCGTCGGGGAACAATCAGCCCCAGCATTTT. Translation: CAISESSGNNQPQHF.

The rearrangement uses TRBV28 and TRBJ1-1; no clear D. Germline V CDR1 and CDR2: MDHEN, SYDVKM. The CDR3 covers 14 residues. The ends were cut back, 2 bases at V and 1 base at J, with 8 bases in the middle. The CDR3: CASSLTQKNTEAFF. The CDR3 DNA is TGTGCCAGCAGTTTAACCCAGAAGAACACTGAAGCTTTCTTT. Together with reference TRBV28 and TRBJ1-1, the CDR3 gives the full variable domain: DVKVTQSSRYLVKRTGEKVFLECVQDMDHENMFWYRQDPGLGLRLIYFSYDVKMKEKGDIPEGYSVSREKKERFSLILESASTNQTSMYLCASSLTQKNTEAFFGQGTRLTVV.